Following are 9 T cell receptor beta chains from one sample sequenced in a study of cytomegalovirus exposure and HLA in healthy donors. Researchers ran the PCR with 60 Vbeta and 13 Jbeta primers. Produced via immunoSEQ multiplex PCR; TCRdb's table is partial and in-frame only. The data show approximately 93,000 clones, with approximately 83% seen just once and approximately 3.6% held by the top ten. Sequences were obtained from PBMCs. These TCRs come from a man aged 45-65 years in good health and CMV-seronegative.

Written as DNA, the CDR3 is TGTGCCAGCAGTTACACAGGGGGCGATTATGGCTACACCTTC. It codes for CASSYTGGDYGYTF. V and J are TRBV2 and TRBJ1-2; 9 bases align to TRBD1. CDR1 SNHLY and CDR2 FYNNEI come from the germline V gene. This CDR3 has 14 amino acids. The trim removed 5 bases at V and 5 bases at J, leaving 6 bases unmatched.

The CDR3 sequence: CASSVAGAVAEAFF. The DNA of the CDR3 is TGTGCCAGCAGTGTTGCGGGGGCAGTTGCTGAAGCTTTCTTT. The chain employs TRBV2 and TRBJ1-1; a possible D gene is TRBD1 (6 bases). V dropped 4 bases and J dropped 6 bases, with 15 bases sitting between them. The CDR3 covers 14 residues. Germline V gene data show CDR1 as SNHLY and CDR2 as FYNNEI.

The chain has TRBV6-5 and TRBJ1-1; D gene ambiguous. Looked up from germline, CDR1 is MNHEY and CDR2 is SVGAGI. CDR3 length: 12 residues. V shed 8 bases and J shed 2 bases, with 9 bases lying between them. For the CDR3, the DNA is TGTGCCAGCTGGAGAGTAAACACTGAAGCTTTCTTT. Amino acids: CASWRVNTEAFF.

Comment on this clone: A junction end diverges from the germline sequence, so it may reflect a read error. The rearrangement links TRBV7-7 to TRBJ2-1, with D perhaps matching TRBD2 (5 bases). CDR1 and CDR2 from the germline V gene are SSHAT and FNYEAQ (reference sequence). The CDR3 has 13 amino acids. The CDR3 coding sequence is TGTGCTAGCAGCTTAGAGGGAGTGGGGGAGCAGTTCTTC. It codes for CASSLEGVGEQFF.

The CDR3 loop is CASSLLIQDRVSFF. The CDR3 DNA reads as TGTGCCAGCAGCTTACTCATCCAGGACAGGGTTTCTTTCTTT. The chain has TRBV7-2 and TRBJ1-1, with TRBD1 identical over 8 bases. V trimming: 2 bases; J trimming: 12 bases; junction bases outside the gene matches: 11. Germline CDR1 and CDR2: SGHTA and FQGNSA. The CDR3 is 14 amino acids.

The genes are TRBV7-2 and TRBJ2-4; possibly TRBD1 for D (7 bases). Germline V gene data show CDR1 as SGHTA and CDR2 as FQGNSA. With 4 bases removed from V and 0 bases from J, the gap between germline ends came to 16 bases. The CDR3 is 17 amino acids. DNA for the CDR3: TGTGCCAGCAGCTATACCTTCAGGGGGGCAGCCAAAAACATTCAGTACTTC. Translation gives CASSYTFRGAAKNIQYF.

V is TRBV19 and J is TRBJ2-1; 10 bases align to TRBD2. The germline V gene has CDR1 LNHDA and CDR2 SQIVND (reference sequence). V shed 5 bases, J shed 0 bases, and the junction held 4 bases outside the gene matches. This CDR3 has 16 amino acids. This CDR3 is CASSPLAGPSYNEQFF. CDR3 DNA: TGTGCCAGTAGTCCACTAGCGGGGCCCTCCTACAATGAGCAGTTCTTC.

The V call is TRBV29-1, the J call TRBJ2-7, with no clear D. The length of the CDR3 is 12 residues. Trimming took off 6 bases at V and 6 bases at J, with 15 bases between the two ends. Germline CDR1 is SQVTM and CDR2 is ANQGSEA. CDR3 bases: TGCAGCGTCCACCCGAGCTCGGGCGAGCAGTACTTC. It codes for CSVHPSSGEQYF.

The chain couples TRBV4-3 to TRBJ2-2; D perhaps matches TRBD1 (6 bases). Trimming pared 2 bases from V and 1 base from J, leaving 8 bases between. This CDR3 is 15 amino acids long. CDR1 LGHNA and CDR2 YSLEER come from the germline V gene. The CDR3 reads CASSQQGQNTGELFF. In DNA form, the CDR3 reads TGCGCCAGCAGCCAACAGGGACAGAACACCGGGGAGCTGTTTTTT.